A selection of T cell receptor beta chains follows, all from one sample in a study of shared clonotypes between healthy human individuals. Here immunoSEQ multiplex PCR was the method, and the copy in TCRdb shows in-frame clones only, minus some. The sample carries about 380,000 clones, about 96% recorded once. Input material: memory CD8+ T cells sorted from blood. The receptors shown here come from a man aged 25 to 40 in good health. CDR3s include the opening cysteine and the closing phenylalanine or tryptophan. A D gene is named only where the DNA matches it firmly. Clone size appears in some rows only: once, few, many, or a class for an expanded clone.

>TRBV5-1|TRBJ2-7|.|.
CASSLAARGLELREQYF
TGCGCCAGCAGCTTGGCGGCTAGAGGGTTAGAATTACGCGAGCAGTACTTC
>TRBV4-2|TRBJ2-1|.|.
CASSHPLEGVYNEQFF
TGTGCCAGCAGCCACCCCCTCGAGGGCGTTTACAATGAGCAGTTCTTC
>TRBV5-6|TRBJ2-7|.|once
CASSLVVSTGYEQYF
TGTGCCAGCAGCTTGGTTGTCTCGACAGGCTACGAGCAGTACTTC
>TRBV12-2|TRBJ2-3|.|.
CASRTRDNGPGTDTQYF
TGTGCAAGTCGCACGCGGGACAACGGGCCCGGCACAGATACGCAGTATTTT
>TRBV6-1|TRBJ1-2|.|.
CASSERWGYTF
TGTGCCAGCAGTGAACGCTGGGGCTACACCTTC
>TRBV28|TRBJ1-1|TRBD1|.
CASSRGRFTEAFF
TGTGCCAGCTCCAGGGGGCGCTTCACTGAAGCTTTCTTT
>TRBV11-2|TRBJ2-5|.|.
CASSLGPGSAETQYF
TGTGCCAGCAGCTTAGGCCCTGGCAGTGCAGAGACCCAGTACTTC
>TRBV10-3|TRBJ2-7|.|.
CAIRRSEAYEQYF
TGTGCCATCAGACGGTCAGAGGCCTACGAGCAGTACTTC
>TRBV27|TRBJ2-5|TRBD1|.
CASRTGGTQYF
TGTGCCAGCAGAACAGGGGGGACCCAGTACTTC
>TRBV5-1|TRBJ1-5|TRBD1|.
CASSLTGGNQPQHF
TGCGCCAGCAGCTTAACAGGGGGCAATCAGCCCCAGCATTTT
>TRBV11-2|TRBJ2-5|TRBD2|.
CASSFKREMGETQYF
TGTGCCAGCAGCTTTAAGCGGGAGATGGGAGAGACCCAGTACTTC
>TRBV6-6|TRBJ2-4|.|.
CASSYRAEHSKNIQYF
TGTGCCAGCAGTTATAGGGCAGAGCATTCCAAAAACATTCAGTACTTC
>TRBV28|TRBJ2-1|TRBD2|.
CAAGEGRGLGPRNEQFF
TGTGCCGCGGGGGAGGGGCGCGGATTAGGGCCTCGCAATGAGCAGTTCTTC
>TRBV5-1|TRBJ2-1|TRBD2|.
CASSLEGRVYNEQFF
TGCGCCAGCAGCTTGGAGGGGAGGGTATACAATGAGCAGTTCTTC
>TRBV19|TRBJ2-7|.|.
CASSVTSWSYEQYF
TGTGCCAGTAGTGTGACTAGTTGGTCCTACGAGCAGTACTTC
>TRBV20-1|TRBJ2-7|.|.
CSARGYEQYF
TGCAGTGCTAGGGGTTACGAGCAGTACTTC
>TRBV11-2|TRBJ2-1|.|.
CASSTNGLSSYNEQFF
TGTGCCAGCAGCACAAATGGTCTGAGCTCCTACAATGAGCAGTTCTTC
>TRBV19|TRBJ2-1|TRBD2|.
CASSISGRDEQFF
TGTGCCAGTAGTATTAGCGGGAGGGATGAGCAGTTCTTC
>TRBV9|TRBJ2-2|.|.
CASSDRDSESPPSNPNTGELFF
TGTGCCAGCAGCGACCGGGACTCCGAGAGCCCACCCTCCAATCCGAACACCGGGGAGCTGTTTTTT
>TRBV7-2|TRBJ2-7|TRBD2|.
CASSLELAGAYEQYF
TGTGCCAGCAGCTTAGAACTAGCGGGAGCCTACGAGCAGTACTTC
>TRBV25-1|TRBJ1-2|TRBD1|.
CASSETGQISTGYTF
TGTGCCAGCAGTGAAACGGGACAGATAAGTACGGGCTACACCTTC
>TRBV18|TRBJ2-1|TRBD2|.
CASSPTSGNNEQFF
TGTGCCAGCTCACCGACTAGCGGGAACAATGAGCAGTTCTTC
>TRBV21-1|TRBJ2-1|.|.
CASRTGQGTRWTYNEQFF
TGTGCCAGCAGGACGGGACAGGGGACTAGATGGACCTACAATGAGCAGTTCTTC
>TRBV5-1|TRBJ2-5|TRBD1|.
CASSSNRGQGETQYF
TGCGCCAGCAGCTCGAACAGGGGGCAGGGAGAGACCCAGTACTTC
>TRBV28|TRBJ2-7|TRBD1|.
CASIESGQNYYEQYF
TGTGCCAGCATTGAATCGGGACAGAATTACTACGAGCAGTACTTC
>TRBV25-1|TRBJ2-2|.|few
CASSGSPPGELFF
TGTGCCAGCAGTGGCAGTCCCCCCGGGGAGCTGTTTTTT
>TRBV10-3|TRBJ2-3|TRBD1|.
CAISESRDSQWTASTDTQYF
TGTGCCATCAGTGAGTCGAGGGACAGTCAATGGACCGCAAGCACAGATACGCAGTATTTT
>TRBV9|TRBJ2-2|TRBD2|.
CASSVSGSGYTGELFF
TGTGCCAGCAGCGTTAGCGGGAGCGGATACACCGGGGAGCTGTTTTTT
>TRBV6-5|TRBJ2-1|TRBD2|.
CASSYLLAGFYNEQFF
TGTGCCAGCAGTTACTTACTAGCGGGTTTTTACAATGAGCAGTTCTTC
>TRBV5-6|TRBJ2-1|.|.
CASSLGAHSYNEQFF
TGTGCCAGCAGCTTGGGGGCCCACTCCTACAATGAGCAGTTCTTC
>TRBV27|TRBJ2-7|TRBD2|.
CASSLIAGGPYEQYF
TGTGCCAGCAGTTTAATAGCGGGAGGCCCCTACGAGCAGTACTTC
>TRBV14|TRBJ2-1|.|.
CASSPPDRDEQFF
TGTGCCAGCAGCCCCCCCGATAGGGATGAGCAGTTCTTC
>TRBV18|TRBJ2-7|TRBD2|once
CASSLPGLGQYEQYF
TGTGCCAGCTCACTTCCGGGACTAGGGCAGTACGAGCAGTACTTC
>TRBV10-3|TRBJ2-3|.|.
CAIAILSTDTQYF
TGTGCCATCGCCATACTAAGCACAGATACGCAGTATTTT
>TRBV4-1|TRBJ2-7|.|.
CASSPQGGGEQYF
TGCGCCAGCAGCCCCCAGGGAGGGGGCGAGCAGTACTTC
>TRBV2|TRBJ2-1|.|.
CASSPTGNEQFF
TGTGCCAGCAGTCCCACGGGGAATGAGCAGTTCTTC
>TRBV4-1|TRBJ2-7|TRBD1|.
CASSLYRGSDEQYF
TGCGCCAGCAGCCTGTACAGGGGATCTGACGAGCAGTACTTC
>TRBV27|TRBJ2-2|TRBD2|.
CASRRTSGRFSGELFF
TGTGCCAGCAGGAGGACTAGCGGGAGATTCTCCGGGGAGCTGTTTTTT
>TRBV9|TRBJ1-2|.|.
CASSVGGTLGHGYTF
TGTGCCAGCAGCGTAGGGGGAACTCTGGGCCATGGCTACACCTTC
>TRBV5-1|TRBJ2-2|.|.
CASSWLRQNTGELFF
TGCGCCAGCAGCTGGTTGAGGCAGAACACCGGGGAGCTGTTTTTT
>TRBV14|TRBJ2-1|.|.
CASSAARSSYNEQFF
TGTGCCAGCAGCGCGGCCCGGAGCTCCTACAATGAGCAGTTCTTC
>TRBV4-2|TRBJ1-2|.|few
CASSQVNGYTF
TGTGCCAGCAGCCAAGTCAACGGCTACACCTTC
>TRBV19|TRBJ2-7|.|.
CASSKPSVDPAYVGEQYF
TGTGCCAGTAGTAAGCCCAGCGTAGACCCCGCGTATGTAGGGGAGCAGTACTTC
>TRBV4-1|TRBJ1-2|.|.
CASSQVGGKKYGYTF
TGCGCCAGCAGCCAAGTTGGGGGCAAGAAGTATGGCTACACCTTC
>TRBV7-9|TRBJ2-1|.|once
CASSLLYLGKGVDEQFF
TGTGCCAGCAGCCTACTTTATCTTGGGAAGGGGGTGGATGAGCAGTTCTTC
>TRBV7-8|TRBJ1-2|TRBD1|.
CASSNRDRGYGYTF
TGTGCCAGCAGCAACCGGGACAGAGGCTATGGCTACACCTTC
>TRBV28|TRBJ2-7|.|.
CASSHGLSYEQYF
TGTGCCAGCAGCCATGGGCTCTCCTACGAGCAGTACTTC
>TRBV5-1|TRBJ2-3|TRBD1|.
CATRDRECNNGTDTQYF
TGCGCCACCCGGGACAGGGAATGCAATAATGGGACAGATACGCAGTATTTT
>TRBV20-1|TRBJ2-7|.|.
CSARPAYEQYF
TGCAGTGCTAGACCTGCCTACGAGCAGTACTTC
>TRBV7-2|TRBJ1-2|.|.
CASSVTGRSGGYTF
TGTGCCAGCAGCGTTACCGGGAGATCCGGGGGCTACACCTTC
>TRBV19|TRBJ2-1|TRBD2|.
CASSIRPSGRPPVGNEQFF
TGTGCCAGTAGTATCAGGCCTAGCGGGAGGCCCCCGGTAGGCAATGAGCAGTTCTTC
>TRBV4-2|TRBJ2-1|.|.
CASSQDSGASFNEQFF
TGTGCCAGCAGCCAAGATTCCGGGGCTAGTTTCAATGAGCAGTTCTTC
>TRBV5-6|TRBJ2-7|TRBD2|.
CASSLGLAGSYEQYF
TGTGCCAGCAGCTTGGGACTAGCGGGCTCCTACGAGCAGTACTTC
>TRBV6-5|TRBJ2-1|.|.
CASSNLATYTTNEQFF
TGTGCCAGCAGTAACTTAGCGACCTACACCACCAATGAGCAGTTCTTC
>TRBV2|TRBJ2-3|TRBD2|.
CASPLAGGTDTQYF
TGTGCCAGCCCTCTAGCGGGAGGCACAGATACGCAGTATTTT
>TRBV27|TRBJ1-1|.|once
CASRSLGRNTEAFF
TGTGCCAGCAGATCCCTGGGCAGGAACACTGAAGCTTTCTTT
>TRBV19|TRBJ2-3|.|.
CASSPNTDTQYF
TGTGCCAGTAGTCCAAACACAGATACGCAGTATTTT